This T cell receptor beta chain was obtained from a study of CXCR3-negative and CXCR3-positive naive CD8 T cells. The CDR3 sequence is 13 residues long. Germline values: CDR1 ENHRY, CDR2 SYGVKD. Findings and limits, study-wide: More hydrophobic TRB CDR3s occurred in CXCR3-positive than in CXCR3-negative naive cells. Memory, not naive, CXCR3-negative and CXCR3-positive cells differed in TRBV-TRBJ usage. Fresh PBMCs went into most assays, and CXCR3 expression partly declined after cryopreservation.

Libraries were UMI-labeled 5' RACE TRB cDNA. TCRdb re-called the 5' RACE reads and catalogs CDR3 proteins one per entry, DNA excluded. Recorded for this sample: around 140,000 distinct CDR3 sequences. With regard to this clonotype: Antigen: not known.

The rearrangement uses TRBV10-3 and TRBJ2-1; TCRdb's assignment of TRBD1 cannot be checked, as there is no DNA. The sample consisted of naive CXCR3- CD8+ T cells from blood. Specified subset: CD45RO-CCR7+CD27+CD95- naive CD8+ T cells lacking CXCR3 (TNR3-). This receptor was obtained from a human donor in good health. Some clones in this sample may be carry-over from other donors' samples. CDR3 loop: CAIMGQPSHEQFF.